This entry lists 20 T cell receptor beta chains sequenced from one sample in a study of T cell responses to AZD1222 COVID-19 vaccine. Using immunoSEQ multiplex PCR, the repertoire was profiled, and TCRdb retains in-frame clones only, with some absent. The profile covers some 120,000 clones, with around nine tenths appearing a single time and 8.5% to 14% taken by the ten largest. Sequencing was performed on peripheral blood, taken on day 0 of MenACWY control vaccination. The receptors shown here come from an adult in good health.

In nucleotides, the CDR3 is TGCGCCAGCAGCCAAGATGTATCACAACCCTCCTACGAGCAGTACTTC. It is translated as CASSQDVSQPSYEQYF. The genes are TRBV4-3 and TRBJ2-7; D call uncertain. CDR1 and CDR2 (germline): LGHNA, YSLEER. The V and J ends lost 0 bases and 0 bases respectively, with 12 bases between them. The CDR3 is 16 amino acids.

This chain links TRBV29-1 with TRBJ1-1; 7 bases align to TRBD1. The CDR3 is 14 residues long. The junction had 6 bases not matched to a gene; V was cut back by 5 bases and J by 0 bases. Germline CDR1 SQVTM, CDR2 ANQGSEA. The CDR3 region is CSVSRDSMNTEAFF. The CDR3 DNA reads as TGCAGCGTTTCCCGGGACAGCATGAACACTGAAGCTTTCTTT. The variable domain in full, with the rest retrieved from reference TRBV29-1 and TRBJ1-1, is SAVISQKPSRDICQRGTSLTIQCQVDSQVTMMFWYRQQPGQSLTLIATANQGSEATYESGFVIDKFPISRPNLTFSTLTVSNMSPEDSSIYLCSVSRDSMNTEAFFGQGTRLTVV.

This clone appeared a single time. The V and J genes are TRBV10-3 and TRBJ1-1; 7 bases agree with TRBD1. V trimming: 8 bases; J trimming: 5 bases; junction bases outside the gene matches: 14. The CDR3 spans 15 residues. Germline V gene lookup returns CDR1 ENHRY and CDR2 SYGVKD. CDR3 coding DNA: TGTGCCATCCGCGGGTACAGGGGAGTAGGGACTGAAGCTTTCTTT. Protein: CAIRGYRGVGTEAFF.

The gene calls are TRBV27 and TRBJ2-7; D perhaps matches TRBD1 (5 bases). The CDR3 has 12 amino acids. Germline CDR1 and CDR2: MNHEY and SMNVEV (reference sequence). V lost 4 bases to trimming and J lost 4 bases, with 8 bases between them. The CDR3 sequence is CASSSTGYEQYF. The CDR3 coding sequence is TGTGCCAGCAGTTCCACAGGTTACGAGCAGTACTTC.

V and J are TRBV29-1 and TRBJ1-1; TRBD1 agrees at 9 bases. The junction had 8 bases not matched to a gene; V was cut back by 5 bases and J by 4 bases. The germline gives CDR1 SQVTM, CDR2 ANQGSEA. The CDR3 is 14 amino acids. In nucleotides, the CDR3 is TGCAGCGTTCAATCCGGGACAGGGTTCACTGAAGCTTTCTTT. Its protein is CSVQSGTGFTEAFF.

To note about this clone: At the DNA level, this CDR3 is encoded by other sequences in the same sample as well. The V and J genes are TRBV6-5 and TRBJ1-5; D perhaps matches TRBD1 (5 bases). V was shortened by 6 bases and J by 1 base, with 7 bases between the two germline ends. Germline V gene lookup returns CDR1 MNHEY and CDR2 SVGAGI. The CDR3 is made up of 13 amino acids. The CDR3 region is CASRRGSNQPQHF. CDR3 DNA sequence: TGTGCCAGCAGGAGGGGCAGCAATCAGCCCCAGCATTTT.

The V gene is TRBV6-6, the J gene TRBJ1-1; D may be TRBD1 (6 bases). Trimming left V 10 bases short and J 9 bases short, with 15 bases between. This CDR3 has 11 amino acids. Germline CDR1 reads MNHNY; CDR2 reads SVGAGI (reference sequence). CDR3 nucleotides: TGTGCCACCTTGGACAGCCGCCAAGCTTTCTTT. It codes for CATLDSRQAFF.

CDR3 sequence (DNA): TGTGCCAGTAGTATATATTACAATCCGAACTATGGCTACACCTTC. This sequence encodes CASSIYYNPNYGYTF. V gene TRBV19 combines with J gene TRBJ1-2; D gene unclear. The germline CDR1 and CDR2 sequences are LNHDA and SQIVND (reference sequence). The CDR3 loop spans 15 amino acids. Trimming removed 2 bases at V and 2 bases at J, with 12 bases between. The full variable domain, rest sourced from reference TRBV19 and TRBJ1-2, is DGGITQSPKYLFRKEGQNVTLSCEQNLNHDAMYWYRQDPGQGLRLIYYSQIVNDFQKGDIAEGYSVSREKKESFPLTVTSAQKNPTAFYLCASSIYYNPNYGYTFGSGTRLTVV.

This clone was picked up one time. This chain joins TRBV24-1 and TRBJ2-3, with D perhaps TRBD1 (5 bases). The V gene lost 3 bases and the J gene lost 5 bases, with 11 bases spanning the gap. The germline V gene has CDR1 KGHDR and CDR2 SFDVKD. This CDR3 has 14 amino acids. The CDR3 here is CATSDPIRVDTQYF. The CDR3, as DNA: TGTGCCACCAGTGATCCAATCAGGGTAGATACGCAGTATTTT.

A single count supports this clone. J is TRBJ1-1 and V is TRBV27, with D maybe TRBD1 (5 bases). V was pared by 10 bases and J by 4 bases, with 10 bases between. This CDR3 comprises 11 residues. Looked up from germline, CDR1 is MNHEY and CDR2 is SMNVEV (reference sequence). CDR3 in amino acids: CATGLGTEAFF. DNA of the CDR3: TGTGCCACAGGGCTGGGCACTGAAGCTTTCTTT.

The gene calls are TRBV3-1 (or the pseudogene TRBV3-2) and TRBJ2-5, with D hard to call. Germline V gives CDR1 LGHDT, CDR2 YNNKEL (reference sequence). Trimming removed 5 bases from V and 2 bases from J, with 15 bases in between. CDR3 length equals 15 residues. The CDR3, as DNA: TGTGCCAGCAGCGTATTCGACGTTGTTCAAGAGACCCAGTACTTC. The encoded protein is CASSVFDVVQETQYF.

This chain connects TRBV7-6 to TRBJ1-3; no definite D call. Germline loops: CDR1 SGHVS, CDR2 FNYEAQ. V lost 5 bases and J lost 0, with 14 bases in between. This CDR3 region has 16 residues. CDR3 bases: TGTGCCAGCAGCGTGACCAGTCGGAGCTCTGGAAACACCATATATTTT. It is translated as CASSVTSRSSGNTIYF.

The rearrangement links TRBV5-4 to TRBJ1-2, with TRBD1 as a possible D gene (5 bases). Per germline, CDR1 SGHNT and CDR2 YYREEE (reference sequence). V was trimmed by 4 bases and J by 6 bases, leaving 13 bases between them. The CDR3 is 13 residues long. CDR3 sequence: CASSRRDGNGYTF. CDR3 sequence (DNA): TGTGCCAGCAGCCGCCGGGACGGGAATGGCTACACCTTC.

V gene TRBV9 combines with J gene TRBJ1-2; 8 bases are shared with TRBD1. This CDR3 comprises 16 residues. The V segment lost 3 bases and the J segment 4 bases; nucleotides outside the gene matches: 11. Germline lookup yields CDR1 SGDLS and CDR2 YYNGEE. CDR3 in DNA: TGTGCCAGCAGCGCAAGAACCAGGGGGCAAAGCTATGGCTACACCTTC. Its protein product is CASSARTRGQSYGYTF.

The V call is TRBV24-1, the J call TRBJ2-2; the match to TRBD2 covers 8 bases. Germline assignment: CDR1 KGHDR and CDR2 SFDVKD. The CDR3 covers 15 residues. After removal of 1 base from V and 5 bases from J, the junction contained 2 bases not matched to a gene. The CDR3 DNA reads TGTGCCACCAGTGATTTCGGGACTAGGACCGGGGAGCTGTTTTTT. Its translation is CATSDFGTRTGELFF.

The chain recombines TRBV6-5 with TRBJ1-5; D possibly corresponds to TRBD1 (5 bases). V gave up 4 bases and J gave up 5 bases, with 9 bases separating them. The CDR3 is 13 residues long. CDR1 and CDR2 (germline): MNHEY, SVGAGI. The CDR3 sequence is CASSLGGDQPQHF. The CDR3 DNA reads TGTGCCAGCAGTTTAGGAGGGGATCAGCCCCAGCATTTT.

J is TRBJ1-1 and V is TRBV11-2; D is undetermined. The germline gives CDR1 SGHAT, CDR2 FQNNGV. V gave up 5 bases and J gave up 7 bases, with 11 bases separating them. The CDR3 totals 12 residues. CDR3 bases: TGTGCCAGCAGCCCGCATGAAGATGAAGCTTTCTTT. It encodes CASSPHEDEAFF.

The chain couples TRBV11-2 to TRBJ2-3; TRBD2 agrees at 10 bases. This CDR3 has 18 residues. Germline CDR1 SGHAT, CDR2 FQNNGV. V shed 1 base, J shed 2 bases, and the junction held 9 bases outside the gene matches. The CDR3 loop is CASSLVGSGRGLTDTQYF. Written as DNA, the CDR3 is TGTGCCAGCAGCTTAGTTGGAAGCGGGAGGGGACTCACAGATACGCAGTATTTT.

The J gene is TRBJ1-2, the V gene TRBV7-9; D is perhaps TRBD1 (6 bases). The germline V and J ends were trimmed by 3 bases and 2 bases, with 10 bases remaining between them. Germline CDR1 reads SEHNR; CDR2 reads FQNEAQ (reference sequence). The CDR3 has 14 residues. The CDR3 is CASSFSQGNYGYTF. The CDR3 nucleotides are TGTGCCAGCAGCTTCTCTCAGGGGAACTATGGCTACACCTTC.

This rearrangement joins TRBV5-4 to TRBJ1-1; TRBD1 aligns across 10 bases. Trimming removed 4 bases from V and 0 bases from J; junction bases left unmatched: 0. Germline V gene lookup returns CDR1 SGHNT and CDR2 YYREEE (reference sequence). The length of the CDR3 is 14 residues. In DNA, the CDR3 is TGTGCCAGCAGCGGGACAGGGGTGAACACTGAAGCTTTCTTT. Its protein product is CASSGTGVNTEAFF. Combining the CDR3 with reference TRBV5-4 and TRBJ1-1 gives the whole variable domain ETGVTQSPTHLIKTRGQQVTLRCSSQSGHNTVSWYQQALGQGPQFIFQYYREEENGRGNFPPRFSGLQFPNYSSELNVNALELDDSALYLCASSGTGVNTEAFFGQGTRLTVV.